The present TCR beta chain was sequenced within a study of blood T cell repertoires in COVID-19. Study-level background: Samples representing acute and convalescent COVID-19 were sourced from the United States, Italy and Spain. In each case, the material was cDNA or gDNA derived from T cells, B-cell-depleted T cells, or PBMCs.

In the source study's methods: Nucleated cell number was recorded as an estimate derived from reference gene primer amplification. The protocol was immunoSEQ multiplex PCR, while the TCRdb copy is restricted to in-frame clones and leaves out a portion. V and J calls and clone size are given by that table; D and trimming were obtained from the DNA. The data show some 530,000 clones, with roughly 88% seen just once and roughly 3.2% held by the top ten. Germline CDR1 and CDR2: SEHNR and FQNEAQ (reference sequence). This CDR3 is built from 15 residues. Losses at the gene ends were 6 bases for V and 2 bases for J; bases not matched to a gene: 7.

The clonotype comes from a human donor in a cohort sampled during active COVID-19. V usage is TRBV7-9 and J usage is TRBJ2-7; 10 nucleotides match TRBD2. Sequencing was carried out using peripheral blood. The CDR3 is CASSSLAGTAYEQYF. Here the CDR3 DNA reads TGTGCCAGCAGTTCACTAGCGGGAACTGCCTACGAGCAGTACTTC.